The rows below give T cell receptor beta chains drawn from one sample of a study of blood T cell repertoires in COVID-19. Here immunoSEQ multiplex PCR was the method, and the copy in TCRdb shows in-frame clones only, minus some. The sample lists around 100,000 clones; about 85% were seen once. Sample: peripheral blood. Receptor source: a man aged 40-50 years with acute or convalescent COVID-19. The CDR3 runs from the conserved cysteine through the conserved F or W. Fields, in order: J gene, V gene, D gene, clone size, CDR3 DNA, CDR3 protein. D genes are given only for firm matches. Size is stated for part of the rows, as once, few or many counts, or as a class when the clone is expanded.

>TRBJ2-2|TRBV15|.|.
TGTGCCACCAGCAGAGCCAGCGACGGGGAGCTGTTTTTT
CATSRASDGELFF
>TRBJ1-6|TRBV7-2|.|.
TGTGCCAGCAGCTTAAGGGGCGGGAGCTCCTATAATTCACCCCTCCACTTT
CASSLRGGSSYNSPLHF
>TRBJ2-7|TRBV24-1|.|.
TGTGCCACCAGTGATCCCGTAAGGAGCTCCTACGAGCAGTACTTC
CATSDPVRSSYEQYF
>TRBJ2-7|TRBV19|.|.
TGTGCCAGTAGTATCGGGACATGGACCTCCGAGCAGTACTTC
CASSIGTWTSEQYF
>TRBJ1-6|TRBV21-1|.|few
TGTGCCGGAACAGCTCCTCGACCTTATAATTCACCCCTCCACTTT
CAGTAPRPYNSPLHF
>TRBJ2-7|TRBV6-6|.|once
TGTGCCAGCAGGAGCGGGACAGGTCCGGGCGAGCAGTACTTC
CASRSGTGPGEQYF
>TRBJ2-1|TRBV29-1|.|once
TGCAGCGTTGAACTGGGGCTGAGCTCCTACAATGAGCAGTTCTTC
CSVELGLSSYNEQFF
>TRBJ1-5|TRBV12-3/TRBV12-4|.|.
TGTGCCAGCAGTACTCGCAAAGATCAGCCCCAGCATTTT
CASSTRKDQPQHF
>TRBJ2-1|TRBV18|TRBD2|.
TGTGCCAGCTCACGACTAGCGGGAGAATGGAATGAGCAGTTCTTC
CASSRLAGEWNEQFF
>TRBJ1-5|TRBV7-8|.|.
TGTGCCAGCAGCTTAGGACTCCCATATCAGCCCCAGCATTTT
CASSLGLPYQPQHF
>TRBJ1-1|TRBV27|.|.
TGTGCCAGCAGTGTCGTACAACAGGGTTTTACTGAAGCTTTCTTT
CASSVVQQGFTEAFF
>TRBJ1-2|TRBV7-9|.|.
TGTGCCAGCAGCTTTCGACAGGTCGATTATGGCTACACCTTC
CASSFRQVDYGYTF
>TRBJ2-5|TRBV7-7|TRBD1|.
TGTGCTAGCAGCTTCGATTCCGCTCGGACAGGGGGCGAGACCCAGTACTTC
CASSFDSARTGGETQYF
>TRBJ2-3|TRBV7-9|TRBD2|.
TGTGCCAGCAGCGGAGTCCGGGACCGGGGGGCAGATACGCAGTATTTT
CASSGVRDRGADTQYF
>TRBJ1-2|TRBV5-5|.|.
TGTGCCAGCAGCTCGACAACCCTCTATGGCTACACCTTC
CASSSTTLYGYTF
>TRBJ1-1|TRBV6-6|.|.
TGTGCCAGCAGTAACAGGAATACTAACACTGAAGCTTTCTTT
CASSNRNTNTEAFF
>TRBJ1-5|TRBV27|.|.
TGTGCCAGCAGTTTACAGGGGCTCGGCAATCAGCCCCAGCATTTT
CASSLQGLGNQPQHF
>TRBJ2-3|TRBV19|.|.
TGTGCCAGTAGTTTGGGTACTAGCGATACGCAGTATTTT
CASSLGTSDTQYF
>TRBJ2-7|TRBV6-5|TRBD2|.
TGTGCCAGCCTCCGTTTTAGCGGGGGGGACTACGAGCAGTACTTC
CASLRFSGGDYEQYF
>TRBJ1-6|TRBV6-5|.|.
TGTGCCAGCAGTTACTCAGGGGTAGGGTCACCCCTCCACTTT
CASSYSGVGSPLHF
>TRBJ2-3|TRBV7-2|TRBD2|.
TGTGCCAGCAGCCCCGGGACTAGCGGGAGGTCGCGGGGCGCAGATACGCAGTATTTT
CASSPGTSGRSRGADTQYF
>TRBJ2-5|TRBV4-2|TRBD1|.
TGTGCCAGCAGCCGGGACAGCGGAAGTGGAGAGACCCAGTACTTC
CASSRDSGSGETQYF
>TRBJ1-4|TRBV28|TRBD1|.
TGTGCCAGCAGTTTCCGACAGGGGACTGAAAAACTGTTTTTT
CASSFRQGTEKLFF
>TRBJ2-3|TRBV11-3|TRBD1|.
TGTGCCAGCAGCCTAATCCAGGGGGCCATAGATACGCAGTATTTT
CASSLIQGAIDTQYF
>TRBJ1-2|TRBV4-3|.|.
TGCGCCAGCAGCCAAGCGGACAAAACTAACTATGGCTACACCTTC
CASSQADKTNYGYTF
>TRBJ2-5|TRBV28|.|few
TGTGCCAGCGCCTTCGGACAGTCCTTCGGGGAGACCCAGTACTTC
CASAFGQSFGETQYF
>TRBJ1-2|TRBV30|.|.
TGTGCCTGGAGTGTAGATGCCCGTTTCGGGTACACCTTC
CAWSVDARFGYTF
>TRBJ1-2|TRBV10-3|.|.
TGTGCCATCAGTGAGTTGGAGACAGTAAACTATGGCTACACCTTC
CAISELETVNYGYTF
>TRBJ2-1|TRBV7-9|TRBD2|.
TGTGCCAGCAGCCCCCCGTCCAGGACTAGCGGGAATAACAATGAGCAGTTCTTC
CASSPPSRTSGNNNEQFF
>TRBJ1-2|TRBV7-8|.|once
TGTGCCAGCAGCTTATTCCAGGGAAGAGTCTATCCTACTGGCTACACCTTC
CASSLFQGRVYPTGYTF
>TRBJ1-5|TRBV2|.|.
TGTGCCAGCAGTCAGGGGAGGGATCAGCCCCAGCATTTT
CASSQGRDQPQHF
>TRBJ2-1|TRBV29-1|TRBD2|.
TGCAGCGCACTAGCGGTTAATGAGCAGTTCTTC
CSALAVNEQFF
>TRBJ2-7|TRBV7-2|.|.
TGTGCCAGCAGCTTAGAGACCAGGGGGGTAGGCGAGCAGTACTTC
CASSLETRGVGEQYF
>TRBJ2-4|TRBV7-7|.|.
TGTGCTAGCAGCTTGTGCCCCCGGGAGCTAGCCAAAAACATTCAGTACTTC
CASSLCPRELAKNIQYF
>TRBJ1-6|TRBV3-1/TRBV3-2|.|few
TGTGCCAGCAGCGGCCCTGGTTCACCCCTCCACTTT
CASSGPGSPLHF
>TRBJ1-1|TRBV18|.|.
TGTGCCAGCTCCCCTAGCCGGGGGAAGGTGAACACTGAAGCTTTCTTT
CASSPSRGKVNTEAFF
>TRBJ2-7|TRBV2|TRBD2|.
TGTGCCAGCAGTCCGGTCTCTAGCGGCGCCTACGAGCAGTACTTC
CASSPVSSGAYEQYF
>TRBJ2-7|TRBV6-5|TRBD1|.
TGTGCCAGCAGAAAACAGGGGGGCGGAGGCGAGCAGTACTTC
CASRKQGGGGEQYF
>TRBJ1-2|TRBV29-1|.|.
TGCAGCGTTGTAGGGGTTCGGGGCTACACCTTC
CSVVGVRGYTF
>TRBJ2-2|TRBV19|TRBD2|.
TGTGCCAGTAGTATAACCGGGAGGGCCACCGGGGAGCTGTTTTTT
CASSITGRATGELFF
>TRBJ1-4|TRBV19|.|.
TGTGCCAGTAGCCACCGGAGGAATGAAAAACTGTTTTTT
CASSHRRNEKLFF
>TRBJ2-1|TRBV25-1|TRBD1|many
TGTGCCAGCAGTGGCACTCACAGGGGGATAGCGTACTACAATGAGCAGTTCTTC
CASSGTHRGIAYYNEQFF
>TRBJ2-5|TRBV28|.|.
TGTGCCAGCAGTTTATCGACTCCCCAGGGGCAGTACTTC
CASSLSTPQGQYF
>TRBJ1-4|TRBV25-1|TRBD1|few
TGTGCCAGCAGTGAACTACAGGGGTTGCAGGGTGAAAAACTGTTTTTT
CASSELQGLQGEKLFF
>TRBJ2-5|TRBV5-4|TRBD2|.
TGTGCCAGCAGCTCAATAGCGGGAGGGAGAGAGACCCAGTACTTC
CASSSIAGGRETQYF
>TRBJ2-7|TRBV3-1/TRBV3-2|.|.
TGTGCCAGCAGCCAAGTACAGGGCAGCTCCTACGAGCAGTACTTC
CASSQVQGSSYEQYF
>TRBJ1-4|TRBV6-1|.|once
TGTGCCAGCAGTGAAGCATTAGGAACAGTGGGTGAAAAACTGTTTTTT
CASSEALGTVGEKLFF
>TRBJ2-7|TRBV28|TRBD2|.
TGTGCCAGCAGTGCCGGACTAGCGGGATCCTACGAGCAGTACTTC
CASSAGLAGSYEQYF
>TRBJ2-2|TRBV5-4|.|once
TGTGCCAGCAGCGGACAAGGTGGGAAGGGGGAGCTGTTTTTT
CASSGQGGKGELFF
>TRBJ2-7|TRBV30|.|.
TGTGCCTGGAGTGGTCAGTACGAGCAGTACTTC
CAWSGQYEQYF
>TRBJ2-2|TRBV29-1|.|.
TGCAGCGTTGGGCGGGACCGGGGGACCGGGGAGCTGTTTTTT
CSVGRDRGTGELFF
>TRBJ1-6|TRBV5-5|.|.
TGTGCCAGCAGCTTGGGAGGCTTTAGGTCACCCCTCCACTTT
CASSLGGFRSPLHF
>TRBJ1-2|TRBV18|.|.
TGTGCCAGCTCACCAAACTCCCAACCCTCTAACTATGGCTACACCTTC
CASSPNSQPSNYGYTF
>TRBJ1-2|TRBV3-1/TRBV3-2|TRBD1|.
TGTGCCAGCAGCCAAGTGGGGGACAGCTATGGCTACACCTTC
CASSQVGDSYGYTF
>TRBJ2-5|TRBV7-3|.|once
TGTGCCAGCAGCTTATCTAGCGACGAGACCCAGTACTTC
CASSLSSDETQYF
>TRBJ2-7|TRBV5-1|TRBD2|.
TGCGCCAGCAGCCCGGGACTACCCCCCTACGAGCAGTACTTC
CASSPGLPPYEQYF
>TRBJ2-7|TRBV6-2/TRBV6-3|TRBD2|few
TGTGCCAGCAGTTGGGGACTAGCGGTGGCCGAGCAGTACTTC
CASSWGLAVAEQYF
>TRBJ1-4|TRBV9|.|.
TGTGCCAGCAGCGTAGGTTGGGGGCGGAATGAAAAACTGTTTTTT
CASSVGWGRNEKLFF
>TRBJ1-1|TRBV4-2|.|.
TGTGCCAGCAGCCACTCGGTAGAATTTTCTGAAGCTTTCTTT
CASSHSVEFSEAFF
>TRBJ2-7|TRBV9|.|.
TGTGCCAGCTCCCCGGGCGGGGCTCTGGGTGAGCAGTACTTC
CASSPGGALGEQYF